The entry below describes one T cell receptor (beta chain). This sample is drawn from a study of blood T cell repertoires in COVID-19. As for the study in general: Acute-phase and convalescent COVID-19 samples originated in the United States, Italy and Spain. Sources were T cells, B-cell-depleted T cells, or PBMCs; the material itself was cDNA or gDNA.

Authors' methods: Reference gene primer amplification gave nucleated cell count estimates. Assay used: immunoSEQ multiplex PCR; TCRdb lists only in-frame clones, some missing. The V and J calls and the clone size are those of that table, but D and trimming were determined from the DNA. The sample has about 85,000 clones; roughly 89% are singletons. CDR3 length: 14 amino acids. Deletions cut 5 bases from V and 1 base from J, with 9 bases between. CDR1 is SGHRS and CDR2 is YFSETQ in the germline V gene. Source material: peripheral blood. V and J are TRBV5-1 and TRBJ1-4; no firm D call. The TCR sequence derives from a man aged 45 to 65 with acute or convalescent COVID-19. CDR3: CASSQDGTNEKLFF. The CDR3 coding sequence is TGCGCCAGCAGTCAGGATGGAACTAATGAAAAACTGTTTTTT.